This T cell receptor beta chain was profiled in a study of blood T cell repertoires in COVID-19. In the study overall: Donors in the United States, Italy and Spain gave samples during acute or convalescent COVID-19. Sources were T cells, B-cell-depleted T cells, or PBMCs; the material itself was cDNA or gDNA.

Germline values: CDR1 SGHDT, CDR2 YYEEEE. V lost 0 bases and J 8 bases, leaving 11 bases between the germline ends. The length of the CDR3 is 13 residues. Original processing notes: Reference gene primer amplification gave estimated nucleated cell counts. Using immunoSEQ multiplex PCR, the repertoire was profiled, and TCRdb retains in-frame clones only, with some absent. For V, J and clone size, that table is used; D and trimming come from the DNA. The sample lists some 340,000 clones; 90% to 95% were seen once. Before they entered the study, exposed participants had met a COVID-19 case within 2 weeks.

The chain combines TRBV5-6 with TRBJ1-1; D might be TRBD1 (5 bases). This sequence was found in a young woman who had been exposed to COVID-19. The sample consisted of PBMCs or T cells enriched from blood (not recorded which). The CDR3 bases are TGTGCCAGCAGCTTGGGGGCAGGGATAGAAGCTTTCTTT. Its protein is CASSLGAGIEAFF.